Listed here are 8 T cell receptor beta chains from one sample, sequenced in a study of T cell responses to AZD1222 COVID-19 vaccine. Profiled with immunoSEQ multiplex PCR; TCRdb holds only in-frame clones, not every one. Found here are some 130,000 clones, about nine tenths of them singletons; the top ten hold 20% to 25%. The starting material was peripheral blood, obtained on day 0 of AZD1222 vaccination. Receptors originate from an adult in good health.

The rearrangement uses TRBV6-5 and TRBJ2-5; no definite D call. Germline CDR1 is MNHEY and CDR2 is SVGAGI. Trimming took off 2 bases at V and 1 base at J, with 5 bases between the two ends. The CDR3 extends over 13 amino acids. Written as DNA, the CDR3 is TGTGCCAGCAGTTACGGGCCCCAAGAGACCCAGTACTTC. It is translated as CASSYGPQETQYF.

CDR3 sequence: CASSLVGQNYGYTF. CDR3 sequence (DNA): TGTGCCAGCAGCTTAGTAGGGCAGAACTATGGCTACACCTTC. This chain uses TRBV11-2 with TRBJ1-2; D is uncertain. This CDR3 has 14 residues. The V gene's germline CDR1 is SGHAT and CDR2 FQNNGV. Trimming stripped 1 base from V and 2 bases from J, with 8 bases between.

Worth noting for this clone: At one end the junction does not follow the germline gene, possibly because of a read error. J is TRBJ1-2 and V is TRBV7-7; D remains ambiguous. There are 15 residues in the CDR3. The germline gives CDR1 SSHAT, CDR2 FNYEAQ (reference sequence). The CDR3 sequence is CASSPYPDGDYGYTF. Written as DNA, the CDR3 is TGTGCTAGCAGCCCCTACCCGGACGGAGACTATGGCTACACCTTC.

The chain couples TRBV19 to TRBJ2-1, with D possibly being TRBD2 (6 bases). This CDR3 is built from 13 residues. The V end lost 4 bases, the J end lost 11 bases, and 15 bases lay between the germline ends. Germline V gene data show CDR1 as LNHDA and CDR2 as SQIVND (reference sequence). CDR3: CASSTPRGSKQFF. The CDR3 DNA sequence: TGTGCCAGTAGTACACCGCGGGGCTCGAAGCAGTTCTTC.

V usage is TRBV3-1 (or the pseudogene TRBV3-2) and J usage is TRBJ1-3, with 8 bases aligning to TRBD1. The V and J ends lost 3 bases and 2 bases, in that order; junction bases with no gene match: 6. Germline-derived CDR1 and CDR2 are LGHDT and YNNKEL (reference sequence). The CDR3 contains 16 residues. The CDR3 nucleotides are TGTGCCAGCAGCCACCTCCCGGGACAGGCTGGAAACACCATATATTTT. Amino acids: CASSHLPGQAGNTIYF.

For this clone: The sample contains more than one DNA sequence encoding this CDR3. The chain links TRBV5-1 to TRBJ2-3; D possibly corresponds to TRBD1 (6 bases). V lost 0 bases, J lost 3 bases, and 8 bases lay in between. CDR1 is SGHRS and CDR2 is YFSETQ in the germline V gene. This CDR3 has 14 amino acids. This CDR3 is CASSLGGLTDTQYF. CDR3 sequence (DNA): TGCGCCAGCAGCTTGGGGGGGCTGACAGATACGCAGTATTTT.

The rearrangement uses TRBV5-1 and TRBJ2-5, with TRBD2 as a possible D gene (6 bases). V gave up 1 base and J gave up 5 bases, with 15 bases separating them. CDR1 is SGHRS and CDR2 is YFSETQ in the germline V gene. The CDR3 is 15 residues long. The CDR3 DNA reads as TGCGCCAGCAGCTTGTGGGAGGAGACTATCGAGACCCAGTACTTC. Amino acids: CASSLWEETIETQYF.

The chain recombines TRBV21-1 with TRBJ2-7. TRBV21-1 is given as a pseudogene. This CDR3 spans 14 amino acids. The CDR3 loop is CARDASVWAYEQYF. Written as DNA, the CDR3 is TGTGCCAGGGATGCCTCTGTTTGGGCCTACGAGCAGTACTTC.